Included here is one T cell receptor (beta chain) sequence, with context. Its antigen is as yet unknown. The data were obtained in a study of tumor and adjacent non-tumor tissue in lung cancer. The template was RNA from unsorted bulk tissue. More than 3 cm separated this lung sample from the edge of the tumor. The CDR3 length is 14 residues. Germline CDR1 DFQATT, CDR2 SNEGSKA (reference sequence). V shed 4 bases, J shed 3 bases, and the junction held 7 bases outside the gene matches. Three rounds of nested PCR, following a modified ARM-PCR protocol, produced the TCRbeta library. TCRdb reanalysed the multiplex PCR reads using MiXCR and keeps one entry per CDR3 protein. The repertoire consists of some 100,000 distinct CDR3 sequences, with roughly two thirds occurring once and the leading ten covering roughly a fifth. General observations from the study: Higher tumor TCR diversity was associated with shorter survival. In normal lung, the top 100 clones were significantly more dominant than in tumor.

The source of this sequence is a man aged 30 to 39 with non-small cell lung cancer. The chain recombines TRBV20-1 with TRBJ2-7; 9 bases are shared with TRBD2. The specimen was distant non-tumor lung tissue. CDR3 nucleotides: TGCAGTGCTAAACGCAGCGGGGGGCGCTACGAGCAGTACTTC. It encodes CSAKRSGGRYEQYF.